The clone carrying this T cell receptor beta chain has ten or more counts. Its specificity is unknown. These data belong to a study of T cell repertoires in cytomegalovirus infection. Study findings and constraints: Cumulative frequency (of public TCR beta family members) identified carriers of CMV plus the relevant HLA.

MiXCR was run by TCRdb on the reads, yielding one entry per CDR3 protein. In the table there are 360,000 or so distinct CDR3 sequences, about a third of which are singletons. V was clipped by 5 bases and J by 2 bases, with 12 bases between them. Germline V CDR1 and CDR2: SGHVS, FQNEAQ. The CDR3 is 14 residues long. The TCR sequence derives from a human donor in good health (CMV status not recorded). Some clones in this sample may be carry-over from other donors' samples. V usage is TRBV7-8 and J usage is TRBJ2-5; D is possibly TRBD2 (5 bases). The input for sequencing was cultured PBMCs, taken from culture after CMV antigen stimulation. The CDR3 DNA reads TGTGCCAGCAGCCGTAGAGGGCTACAAGAGACCCAGTACTTC. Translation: CASSRRGLQETQYF.